The 2 T cell receptor beta chains presented below share a single source sample, sequenced in a study of T cells in Graves' hyperthyroidism and ophthalmopathy. Regions amplified from RNA transcripts were the TCR beta CDR3 regions. First-round RT-PCR of the TCR CDR3 relied on the HTBI primer set. In TCRdb, the multiplex PCR reads were re-called with MiXCR into one record per CDR3 protein. The data hold a few hundred thousand distinct CDR3 sequences, with approximately 14% observed a single time. Sequencing input: blood. The receptors shown here come from an older woman with Graves' ophthalmopathy.

This clonotype was counted at least ten times. The chain combines TRBV6-5 with TRBJ2-5, with D perhaps matching TRBD2 (5 bases). The V end was cut by 3 bases, the J end by 1 base, with 9 bases between. The CDR3 covers 14 residues. In germline, CDR1 is MNHEY, CDR2 SVGAGI. CDR3 protein: CASSYRGPQETQYF. DNA for the CDR3: TGTGCCAGCAGTTATAGAGGGCCCCAAGAGACCCAGTACTTC.

In its sample, this clonotype was seen many times. This CDR3 reads CASSYSMGNYEQYF. CDR3 bases: TGTGCCAGCAGTTACTCTATGGGGAACTACGAGCAGTACTTC. The rearrangement uses TRBV6-1 and TRBJ2-7, with D unclear. This CDR3 region has 14 residues. Germline CDR1 is MNHNS and CDR2 is SASEGT. Trimming cost V 5 bases and J 3 bases, with 14 bases left between them.